This paragraph covers one TCR beta chain sequence. The antigen it binds to is not known. Per-nucleotide qualities are absent, and no much larger clonotype sits a single base away. The entry originates in a study of blood T cell repertoires in COVID-19 (TCRdb year 2020). Looking at the study overall: The collaborator samples originated in the United States, Italy and Spain and spanned the acute and convalescent phases of COVID-19. Samples were obtained from the ongoing ImmuneRACE study (first 160 participants) and from 1,254 subjects provided by 6 global collaborators. The sample metadata nearly always contained a de-identified subject ID, COVID-19 status, age in years and sex. Deeply sampled blood TCRbeta repertoires from subjects exposed to, actively infected with, or recovered from COVID-19 were included in the dataset. The repertoires were released in a freely available public database meant as a resource for research on the immune response to SARS-CoV-2. Where available, HLA class I and class II types were taken from metadata supplied by the sample provider and were not determined by assay-based typing. The material from the prospective study consisted of cDNA or gDNA derived from T cells, B-cell-depleted T cells, or PBMCs.

There are 17 amino acids in the CDR3, from cysteine to phenylalanine inclusive. Only the CDR3 portion is preserved as DNA: 51 bases, with reading frame beginning at the first base. V is trimmed back by 2 bases and J by 2 bases, and the junction contains 6 bases that no gene match accounts for. CDR1 is given as SGHDT and CDR2 as YYEEEE, both from the germline V gene. The investigation overall reported the following: The quantity of clinical and demographic metadata differed by source and by participant and was supplied without curation.

Collaborating institutions collected whole blood in K2EDTA tubes following their own protocols. For TCRbeta analysis, collaborators shipped samples in one of three forms: frozen whole blood, isolated PBMCs, or DNA extracted from either of those sample types. TCRbeta CDR3 regions were amplified from genomic DNA by means of the immunoSEQ Assay, a bias-controlled multiplex PCR. The published analysis was carried out like this. Within the assay, amplification of reference gene primers was used to estimate how many nucleated cells each sample contained. To quantify the absolute abundance of each unique TCRbeta CDR3 rearrangement, sequence reads were collapsed and filtered. For each sample, productive Simpson clonality was calculated as the square root of Simpson's diversity index over productive rearrangements. Here the immuneACCESS table is served through TCRdb, limited to in-frame sequences with V and J called. Missing clones are a known gap in these copies; in checked studies unresolved V genes cover under half, and the rest lacks a known reason. The DNA gave D and trimming, while V, J and clone size come from that table. The sample profile shows 200,000 to 250,000 clones; roughly 86% of them were found once. Around 2.9% of the sample lies in the top ten.

The sequenced sample consisted of peripheral blood. The sequence derives from a woman in her fifties or sixties with acute or convalescent COVID-19. The chain is encoded by TRBV5-6 joined to TRBJ1-5, and TRBD1 matches 11 of the central bases. The DNA sequence is as follows: TGTGCCAGCAGCTTAAGGACAGGGGGCGAGGGCAATCAGCCCCAGCATTTT. It specifies CASSLRTGGEGNQPQHF.